The next 3 T cell receptor beta chains were all read from a single sample in a study of human T cells and chemical hapten exposure. Unique molecular identifiers were affixed to discrete cDNA molecules within the library. TCRdb reprocessed the reads with MiXCR, giving one entry per CDR3 protein. The repertoire holds around 120,000 distinct CDR3 sequences, about 8.9% seen once, with 1.4% in the top ten. Unseparated into fractions, whole blood served as the source from which total RNA was extracted. Sequencing was carried out using whole blood. These receptors originate from a human donor in good health. Some clones in this sample may be carry-over from other donors' samples.

The table lists this clonotype with a few counts. The rearrangement joins TRBV19 to TRBJ2-7, with unresolved D. Germline V gives CDR1 LNHDA, CDR2 SQIVND (reference sequence). Trimming cost V 3 bases and J 3 bases, with 15 bases left between them. This CDR3 has 15 residues. CDR3 bases: TGTGCCAGTAGTATGGATCCCTCCAGCGTCTACGAGCAGTACTTC. This gives the protein CASSMDPSSVYEQYF.

The sample holds many counts of this clonotype. The V call is TRBV27, the J call TRBJ2-1; D remains ambiguous. Trimming shortened V by 0 bases and J by 9 bases, and 15 bases separated the two germline ends. Germline V gene lookup returns CDR1 MNHEY and CDR2 SMNVEV (reference sequence). The CDR3 has 15 amino acids. In DNA form, the CDR3 reads TGTGCCAGCAGTTTATCAGTGAATCGGGTGGGTGAGCAGTTCTTC. This codes for CASSLSVNRVGEQFF.

This clonotype has ten or more counts. The chain links TRBV2 to TRBJ1-5; D not certain. Trimming left V 11 bases short and J 2 bases short, with 16 bases between. Germline V gives CDR1 SNHLY, CDR2 FYNNEI. The CDR3 contains 14 residues. Here the CDR3 reads CASGPGRGNQPQHF. As DNA, the CDR3 is TGTGCCTCCGGCCCGGGAAGGGGCAATCAGCCCCAGCATTTT.